The present entry profiles one TCR beta chain with its context. CDR3 length equals 17 residues. The germline V gene encodes CDR1 LNHDA and CDR2 SQIVND (reference sequence). The ends lost 0 bases at V and 7 bases at J; junction bases unmatched: 10. The method was immunoSEQ multiplex PCR; TCRdb's version includes in-frame clones alone and lacks a portion of them. The profile shows 300,000 to 350,000 clones, more than 70% of them singletons. Living in about two dozen US areas, the participants were between roughly 18 and 95 years of age. The data stem from a study of blood T cell repertoires in COVID-19.

The material sequenced was PBMCs or T cells enriched from blood (not recorded which). J is TRBJ2-1 and V is TRBV19, with 9 nucleotides matching TRBD2. The clonotype was recovered from a woman aged 30 to 39 who had been exposed to COVID-19. Here the CDR3 reads CASSIDRAGGGGNEQFF. The DNA of the CDR3 is TGTGCCAGTAGTATAGATCGAGCGGGAGGAGGTGGGAATGAGCAGTTCTTC.